The clone carrying this TCR beta chain was picked up a small number of times. As yet, its antigen is unknown. TCRdb used MiXCR to reprocess the RT-PCR reads, holding one entry per CDR3 protein. Among 500,000 or so distinct CDR3 sequences listed, 16% were seen once. V gave up 7 bases and J gave up 4 bases, with 14 bases separating them. Germline-derived CDR1 and CDR2 are MNHEY and SMNVEV (reference sequence). The CDR3 has 13 residues. This sample was taken from a study of response to subunit inactivated influenza vaccine. General study findings and limits: Researchers suggested that each seasonal influenza vaccination recruits few new T cells.

This material consisted of CD4+ T cells sorted from PBMCs, taken around 25 months after vaccination. The chain employs TRBV27 and TRBJ2-7, with D unclear. This TCR was recovered from a man between 45 and 75 years old who received an inactivated influenza vaccine. The CDR3 spells CASTSPHGYEQYF. The CDR3 nucleotides read TGTGCCAGCACCTCCCCTCACGGATACGAGCAGTACTTC.